This TCR beta chain was found in a study of T cell changes during pregnancy in multiple sclerosis. The CDR3 is 15 residues long. Germline CDR1 and CDR2: MDHEN and SYDVKM. V shed 4 bases, J shed 3 bases, and the junction held 8 bases outside the gene matches. Using immunoSEQ multiplex PCR, the repertoire was profiled, and TCRdb retains in-frame clones only, with some absent. Altogether over 55,000 clones are present, around 93% being singletons, with the ten largest covering roughly 2.2%. This clone was recorded once. This sequence originates from a female donor with multiple sclerosis, enrolled in a pregnancy study. This sequence joins TRBV28 and TRBJ2-7, with 8 bases fitting TRBD1. Here the sequenced sample was peripheral blood, taken in the first trimester of pregnancy. The chain's CDR3 is CASSYLDREVYEQYF. CDR3 nucleotides: TGTGCCAGCAGTTATCTGGACAGGGAAGTCTACGAGCAGTACTTC.